This T cell receptor (beta chain) was recovered during a study of cytomegalovirus exposure and HLA in healthy donors (dated by TCRdb to 2017 to 2019). Broadly, across the study: In an earlier analysis of some 550 of the donors, under 300 Gb of sequence data and 95 million to 130 million unique TCR beta sequences from roughly 200 million T cells were reported. About 330 gigabases of sequencing data and around 80 million unique TCR sequences made up an early release that covered fewer than 650 HLA-typed donors. The genetic ancestry cluster associated with self-reported Caucasian donors included 65% to 90% of the 398 genotyped donors. The study aimed to test whether signatures of past pathogen exposure could be identified by cataloging public T cell receptors. The study used immunosequencing to profile the T cell repertoires of around 600 subjects and linked those repertoires to cytomegalovirus serostatus. A separate validation cohort of roughly 130 different subjects was used in addition to the approximately 700-subject first cohort. High-throughput TCR immunosequencing, statistical association of individual TCRs with disease status, and machine learning were combined to predict cytomegalovirus infection status. In a later analysis, previously published TCR beta repertoires from 500 to 750 donors were re-analyzed and high-resolution HLA genotyping was added so that TCR occurrence patterns could be studied. Rather than using new phenotypic data, the later analysis identified candidate immune exposures from TCR beta sequences and from how often those sequences occurred across donors. An earlier analysis of around 540 of the donors applied high-throughput TCR beta sequencing to assess whether each TCR beta V gene segment acted as functional or pseudogenic. Donor age, sex, ethnicity and CMV serostatus were compiled together with the repertoire data. Genome-wide SNP genotypes for about 55% of the roughly 670 donors were used in a later genetic analysis, which treated that subset as a discovery cohort. Every repertoire in the discovery cohort had been generated on one and the same sequencing platform. Both class I and class II loci were covered by HLA typing, at four-digit resolution. Typing coverage differed by locus: A, B, C, DRB1 and DQB1 were typed in about 620-630 donors, DQA1 in approximately 520, DPA1 in 600 to 610, and DPB1 in around 490. Several DR-DQ haplotypes were handled as single units for association and clustering because linkage in the cohort was strong. On average, 235,054 unique TCR beta nucleotide sequences were sequenced per donor among a few hundred genotyped donors of the cohort, with roughly 18% of those sequences being non-productive.

As for this clone: Its antigen specificity is not known. No much larger clone is present one base from it, and per-base qualities are unavailable.

The library was obtained by the immunoSEQ multiplex PCR assay. For the multiplex PCR, a mixture combining 60 forward primers for TCR Vbeta segments and 13 reverse primers for TCR Jbeta segments was used. The CDR3 region of rearranged TCR beta genes was amplified from genomic DNA by a multiplex PCR assay. Amplified TCR beta libraries were sequenced as 87-base-pair reads on the Illumina HiSeq System. The published analysis was carried out like this. Across the 700 or so repertoires, a later analysis counted around 80 million unique TCR beta chains, approximately 12 million of which were shared by at least two donors. A nearest-neighbor algorithm error-corrected the raw reads and collapsed the reads into unique sequences, merging closely related sequences to remove PCR and sequencing errors. V, D and J gene segments were assigned by aligning CDR3 sequences to IMGT reference sequences. For a sequence to be retained, at least a six-nucleotide match to both a V gene segment and a J gene segment was required. A rearrangement was called productive if the CDR3 had no stop codons and remained in frame with V and J, and every other rearrangement was called non-productive. Following IMGT convention, CDR3 was defined as the stretch from the second conserved V-encoded cysteine to the conserved J-encoded phenylalanine. Sequences without an unambiguous match to a single V gene segment were excluded from the earlier analysis of approximately 560 of the donors. An earlier analysis of fewer than 750 of the donors called V segments functional above 56.7% productive rearrangements and segregating when the between-donor standard deviation exceeded 5%. A statistical classification framework was developed to diagnose cytomegalovirus status using the catalog of TCR beta chain sequences. V and J gene assignment, in a later analysis, came from comparing TCR nucleotide sequences with IMGT/GENE-DB human TR gene sequences. The TCRdist pipeline was used in a later analysis to assign CDR3 sequences and most-parsimonious VDJ recombination scenarios. In a later analysis, every TCR beta chain was defined by the combination of its CDR3 amino acid sequence and its V-gene family, and reads without a unique V-gene family were dropped. In a later analysis, around 650 highly shared, low-generation-probability nucleotide sequences were removed to address suspected cross-contamination and a sequencing artifact. In a later analysis, a clonal expansion index was calculated for each public chain from normalized within-repertoire ranks of inferred template counts. Generation probabilities in a later analysis came from a VDJ recombination model fitted to out-of-frame rearrangements, and those results were checked against IGoR. In a later analysis, hypergeometric tests were used to score TCR-TCR, TCR-HLA and TCR-CMV co-occurrence, with a repertoire-size bias correction applied to TCR pairs. To estimate false discovery rates, a later analysis permuted the HLA or CMV assignments 20 times. In a later analysis, co-occurring TCRs were grouped with DBSCAN, and TCRdist sequence similarity was added when clustering was performed within HLA-allele-positive subsets. Repertoires with fewer than 30,000 or more than 120,000 public chains, plus five repertoires with anomalous nucleotide sharing, were excluded from co-occurrence clustering. The immuneACCESS repertoire file appears here via TCRdb, limited to in-frame rearrangements. These files lack a portion of the clones; in checked studies, under half of the deficit traces to unresolved V genes, and the cause of the others is not known. V and J calls and clone size come straight from that table; D and trimming were deduced from the DNA. Within this sample are about 69,000 clones, with around 66% of them counted one time only. The top ten clonotypes cover around 15% of the sample.

The paper as a whole reports these results and caveats: Some IMGT-functional V segments, including TRBV6-2 and TRBV6-3, could not be distinguished by the 87-base-pair reads and were therefore excluded. The cohort was sequenced for TCR beta chains only, and without alpha or paired-chain data the features that could be detected were limited. In a later analysis, the rate of TCR association differed among HLA loci, with DRB1 alleles having the most associated TCRs and HLA-C alleles having the fewest. In vitro tests confirmed that a few of the cytomegalovirus-associated TCR beta chains recognize cytomegalovirus antigens. Broadly in line with IMGT annotations, most TCR beta V segments showed up in productive rearrangements about 87% or about 30% of the time in an earlier analysis of about 500 of the donors. In a later analysis, HLA-associated TCR beta chains were found to be more clonally expanded and to have lower generation probabilities than equally common non-associated chains. Most TCR sequences were seen in very few donors, while some public TCRs were found in many individuals. In a later analysis, several top co-occurrence clusters were reported to appear linked to parvovirus B19, influenza, CMV and Epstein-Barr virus. Assigning TCR associations to individual alleles was difficult when HLA alleles, especially DR and DQ, strongly co-occurred. In a later analysis, 15,000 to 20,000 TCR beta sequences were associated with specific HLA alleles at a false discovery rate of 0.05. A later genetic analysis reported fewer N-insertions in productive TCRs among donors in an Asian-associated ancestry cluster than the roughly 700-donor mean. Correlated functional status among segregating V segments might reflect linkage disequilibrium, but an unknown experimental factor could not be ruled out. Because counts were too low, about 18 rarely observed V segments, including chromosome 9 orphons, were excluded from the earlier analysis of around 590 of the donors. Cytomegalovirus status was reported to be diagnosed by the classifier with high specificity and sensitivity in both the original and validation cohorts. A further reported finding was that TCR beta sequences accurately predicted the HLA-A and HLA-B alleles for most subjects in the first cohort. The study gave a list of some 150 TCR beta chains associated with cytomegalovirus. It was suggested by the authors that the approach could potentially be generalized to other disease states and immunological phenotypes. Because some donors lacked HLA typing at each locus, the association tests relied only on the typed subset. V-gene and J-gene trimming of TCR beta chains was associated with a missense DCLRE1C variant in a later genetic analysis, and the association was replicated in an independent cohort. The sequencing pipeline was judged likely to have produced a cluster of highly shared sequence variants as a technical artifact. Sequencing depth was assumed to be roughly uniform across donors in the presence/absence analyses, though that assumption may not hold. For the cohort, immune exposure information was limited to CMV serostatus. Most CMV-associated TCR beta chains appeared to be HLA-restricted in a later analysis, and the HLA associations seemed to be driven largely by CMV exposure.

In total, roughly 670 healthy bone marrow donors made up the cohort. At the time of sampling, all cohort members were nominally healthy, though unrecorded immune exposures were likely present. The donor tested CMV seropositive and was one of the 289 seropositive cohort members. A peripheral blood sample was collected from each donor, and TCR beta sequencing was performed on peripheral blood mononuclear cells. Genomic DNA was extracted from the blood cell samples with the Qiagen DNeasy Blood Extraction Kit. The germline V gene yields SQVTM for CDR1 and ANQGSEA for CDR2. The CDR3 has 14 amino acids, counting the end cysteine and phenylalanine. CDR3 DNA only is kept here, 42 bases in frame from base 1. Cut back by 8 bases and 8 bases, the V and J ends lie 22 bases apart.

The sequence links TRBV29-1 to TRBJ2-1; TRBD2 is a weak D gene call, 6 bases matching. This receptor was obtained from a male donor in good health and CMV-seropositive. What was sequenced was PBMCs. The DNA is TGCAGCTCCGGTGGGAGCTTAAAGCGGGATGAGCAGTTCTTC. It is translated as CSSGGSLKRDEQFF.